Listed here are 26 T cell receptor beta chains from one sample, sequenced in a study of blood T cell repertoires in COVID-19. This table comes from immunoSEQ multiplex PCR, and its TCRdb copy is limited to in-frame clones, with some not included. The sample includes roughly 250,000 clones, over 80% seen only once; the top ten take 0.87%. The sample comprised PBMCs or T cells enriched from blood (not recorded which). The receptor source for this set is a man between 50 and 59 years old who had been exposed to COVID-19.

The V and J genes are TRBV29-1 and TRBJ2-6; D is unclear. The CDR3 totals 13 residues. The germline CDR1 and CDR2 sequences are SQVTM and ANQGSEA. Trimming left V 0 bases short and J 4 bases short, with 4 bases between. CDR3 sequence: CSVEDPGANVLTF. The CDR3 DNA follows: TGCAGCGTTGAAGATCCAGGGGCCAACGTCCTGACTTTC.

The rearrangement joins TRBV6-5 to TRBJ1-2; no reliable D call. The CDR3 extends over 13 amino acids. The germline V gene encodes CDR1 MNHEY and CDR2 SVGAGI. Trimming removed 0 bases from V and 2 bases from J, with 4 bases in between. The CDR3 loop is CASSYSQNYGYTF. In nucleotides, the CDR3 is TGTGCCAGCAGTTACTCGCAGAACTATGGCTACACCTTC.

This clone was seen a single time. The chain couples TRBV3-1 (or the pseudogene TRBV3-2) to TRBJ2-7; D call uncertain. Trimming left V 4 bases short and J 3 bases short, with 28 bases between. The CDR3 runs to 19 residues. CDR1 and CDR2 (germline): LGHDT, YNNKEL (reference sequence). The CDR3 spells CASSPLPLDVEGVYYEQYF. The CDR3 bases are TGTGCCAGCAGCCCCCTCCCGCTTGATGTGGAAGGAGTCTACTACGAGCAGTACTTC.

This chain links TRBV19 with TRBJ1-1; no clear D. V shed 7 bases and J shed 7 bases, with 16 bases lying between them. Per the germline V gene, CDR1 is LNHDA and CDR2 is SQIVND (reference sequence). The CDR3 runs to 13 residues. This CDR3 reads CASNSEDSGEAFF. The CDR3 DNA is TGTGCCAGTAACTCGGAGGATAGCGGTGAAGCTTTCTTT.

This rearrangement joins TRBV3-1 (or the pseudogene TRBV3-2) to TRBJ1-1, with 7 bases fitting TRBD1. The CDR3 is 14 residues long. The V segment lost 2 bases and the J segment 6 bases; nucleotides outside the gene matches: 6. CDR1 is LGHDT and CDR2 is YNNKEL in the germline V gene (reference sequence). The CDR3 loop is CASSQRAGGPEAFF. The CDR3, as DNA: TGTGCCAGCAGCCAACGAGCAGGGGGACCTGAAGCTTTCTTT.

A remark on this clone: Other nucleotide sequences from this sample produce the same CDR3. The chain uses TRBV18 and TRBJ2-3; TRBD1 might be the D (6 bases). V lost 2 bases and J 4 bases, leaving 10 bases between the germline ends. Germline CDR1 reads KGHSH; CDR2 reads LQKENI. This CDR3 is 14 amino acids long. CDR3 region: CASSPVQGADTQYF. DNA for the CDR3: TGTGCCAGCTCACCAGTACAGGGCGCAGATACGCAGTATTTT.

The chain uses TRBV5-5 and TRBJ2-2, with TRBD2 identical over 8 bases. V lost 0 bases, J lost 1 base, and 2 bases stayed unmatched. The CDR3 is made up of 16 amino acids. In germline, CDR1 is SGHKS, CDR2 YYEKEE (reference sequence). CDR3 DNA sequence: TGTGCCAGCAGCTTGGAAAGCGGGAGGAACACCGGGGAGCTGTTTTTT. Translated: CASSLESGRNTGELFF. The full variable domain, rest sourced from reference TRBV5-5 and TRBJ2-2, is DAGVTQSPTHLIKTRGQQVTLRCSPISGHKSVSWYQQVLGQGPQFIFQYYEKEERGRGNFPDRFSARQFPNYSSELNVNALLLGDSALYLCASSLESGRNTGELFFGEGSRLTVL.

This chain connects TRBV9 to TRBJ1-2; possible D gene TRBD1, 6 bases. Trimming took 0 bases from V and 2 from J, leaving 11 bases between them. This CDR3 has 15 amino acids. Germline values: CDR1 SGDLS, CDR2 YYNGEE. Here the CDR3 DNA reads TGTGCCAGCAGCGTAGGGACAGCGATGAACTATGGCTACACCTTC. This encodes CASSVGTAMNYGYTF.

The J gene is TRBJ2-7, the V gene TRBV7-8; D ambiguous. The CDR3 length is 14 residues. The V gene's germline CDR1 is SGHVS and CDR2 FQNEAQ. Trimming stripped 1 base from V and 2 bases from J, with 9 bases between. The CDR3 loop reads CASSLVNSPYEQYV. In nucleotides, the CDR3 is TGTGCCAGCAGCTTAGTAAACAGTCCCTACGAGCAGTACGTC.

The gene calls are TRBV28 and TRBJ1-4; 7 bases agree with TRBD1. J gave up 8 bases and V 5 bases, and 11 bases lay outside the gene matches. This CDR3 has 15 amino acids. CDR1 and CDR2 from the germline V gene are MDHEN and SYDVKM. CDR3 sequence reads: CASSPLQGSGEKLFF. The CDR3 coding sequence is TGTGCCAGCAGTCCTTTACAGGGGTCGGGAGAAAAACTGTTTTTT.

V and J are TRBV3-1 (or the pseudogene TRBV3-2) and TRBJ1-2; TRBD1 aligns across 7 bases. Per germline, CDR1 LGHDT and CDR2 YNNKEL (reference sequence). The length of the CDR3 is 19 residues. V was clipped by 0 bases and J by 1 base; unmatched bases: 14. CDR3 bases: TGTGCCAGCAGCCAAGATCGGGCACAGGGGTCAACGTTTAACTATGGCTACACCTTC. It translates to CASSQDRAQGSTFNYGYTF.

The gene calls are TRBV20-1 and TRBJ2-7; D unclear. Trimming took off 5 bases at V and 9 bases at J, with 14 bases between the two ends. The CDR3 has 11 residues. Germline V gives CDR1 DFQATT, CDR2 SNEGSKA (reference sequence). CDR3 loop: CSALHDQVQYV. The CDR3 DNA follows: TGCAGTGCTTTACACGATCAAGTGCAGTACGTC.

The genes are TRBV10-3 and TRBJ2-3; TRBD2 agrees at 13 bases. Trimming cost V 4 bases and J 8 bases; bases outside gene matches: 9. Germline CDR1 ENHRY, CDR2 SYGVKD. The CDR3 consists of 16 residues. CDR3 in amino acids: CAISGRTSGGPGTQYF. In DNA form, the CDR3 reads TGTGCCATCAGTGGAAGGACTAGCGGGGGCCCGGGTACGCAGTATTTT.

This sequence joins TRBV5-1 and TRBJ1-4, with TRBD1 matching over 8 bases. V was pared by 4 bases and J by 4 bases, with 3 bases of the junction left unmatched. Germline assignment: CDR1 SGHRS and CDR2 YFSETQ. The CDR3 runs to 14 residues. The DNA for the CDR3 is TGCGCCAGCAGCCCTGGACAGGGTAATGAAAAACTGTTTTTT. This encodes CASSPGQGNEKLFF.

The rearrangement links TRBV27 to TRBJ1-3; 10 bases line up with TRBD1. The ends lost 5 bases at V and 3 bases at J; junction bases unmatched: 10. In germline, CDR1 is MNHEY, CDR2 SMNVEV (reference sequence). The CDR3 length is 17 residues. CDR3 bases: TGTGCCAGCAGTCCCTCCCGGGACAGGGGTGGTGGAAACACCATATATTTT. Translating it yields CASSPSRDRGGGNTIYF.

This clone was found once. The rearrangement joins TRBV4-1 to TRBJ2-2, with TRBD2 as a possible D gene (6 bases). Germline assignment: CDR1 MGHRA and CDR2 YSYEKL. Deletions cut 4 bases from V and 5 bases from J, with 11 bases between. The CDR3 sequence is 14 residues long. The CDR3 DNA follows: TGCGCCAGCAGCCCTAGACTAGTTACCGGGGAGCTGTTTTTT. The encoded protein is CASSPRLVTGELFF.

The CDR3 spells CASSPPGQGGTGNTIYF. The CDR3, as DNA: TGTGCCAGCTCACCACCGGGACAGGGAGGAACTGGAAACACCATATATTTT. This chain connects TRBV18 to TRBJ1-3; 9 positions match TRBD1. Germline loops: CDR1 KGHSH, CDR2 LQKENI. The junction had 5 bases not matched to a gene; V was cut back by 0 bases and J by 2 bases. The CDR3 is 17 amino acids. The full variable domain, with the rest looked up from reference TRBV18 and TRBJ1-3, is NAGVMQNPRHLVRRRGQEARLRCSPMKGHSHVYWYRQLPEEGLKFMVYLQKENIIDESGMPKERFSAEFPKEGPSILRIQQVVRGDSAAYFCASSPPGQGGTGNTIYFGEGSWLTVV.

V usage is TRBV11-3 and J usage is TRBJ2-3; D possibly corresponds to TRBD1 (5 bases). Germline V gives CDR1 SGHNT, CDR2 YENEEA. The CDR3 covers 14 residues. V gave up 2 bases and J gave up 5 bases, with 11 bases separating them. CDR3 loop: CASSLQGVGDTQYF. The CDR3 DNA sequence: TGTGCCAGCAGCTTACAAGGGGTTGGAGATACGCAGTATTTT.

The CDR3 DNA sequence: TGTGCCAGTATCTACTCAGCTCGTACAGGGGGCGTTGGCTACACCTTC. Protein product: CASIYSARTGGVGYTF. The chain is built from TRBV19 and TRBJ1-2; TRBD1 matches 9 bases. Germline loops: CDR1 LNHDA, CDR2 SQIVND (reference sequence). This CDR3 region has 16 residues. The V segment lost 7 bases and the J segment 7 bases; nucleotides outside the gene matches: 16. The variable domain in full, completed from reference TRBV19 and TRBJ1-2, reads DGGITQSPKYLFRKEGQNVTLSCEQNLNHDAMYWYRQDPGQGLRLIYYSQIVNDFQKGDIAEGYSVSREKKESFPLTVTSAQKNPTAFYLCASIYSARTGGVGYTFGSGTRLTVV.

The chain employs TRBV27 and TRBJ2-1; 8 bases are shared with TRBD2. The germline gives CDR1 MNHEY, CDR2 SMNVEV (reference sequence). Trimming removed 5 bases from V and 0 bases from J; junction bases left unmatched: 3. This CDR3 contains 15 residues. The CDR3 nucleotides read TGTGCCAGCAGTCCCGGGACTAGCTCCTACAATGAGCAGTTCTTC. Protein: CASSPGTSSYNEQFF.

The chain uses TRBV5-1 and TRBJ2-5; perhaps TRBD1 as D (5 bases). CDR1 and CDR2 (germline): SGHRS, YFSETQ. The CDR3 contains 14 residues. Trimming removed 4 bases at V and 5 bases at J, with 15 bases between. CDR3: CASSVGHSRETQYF. The CDR3 region has the DNA TGCGCCAGCAGCGTAGGACATTCCCGGGAGACCCAGTACTTC.

The chain links TRBV28 to TRBJ1-1; 8 bases fit TRBD1. Germline V gives CDR1 MDHEN, CDR2 SYDVKM. This CDR3 has 16 amino acids. Trimming at V came to 1 base and at J to 4 bases, leaving 8 bases not matched to a gene. The CDR3 DNA sequence: TGTGCCAGCAGTTTATACAGGGGGGGGTTGATCACTGAAGCTTTCTTT. It yields the protein CASSLYRGGLITEAFF.

The chain uses TRBV5-4 and TRBJ1-4, with 8 bases lining up with TRBD1. The J segment lost 5 bases and the V segment lost 1 base, leaving 7 bases of the junction unmatched. Germline lookup yields CDR1 SGHNT and CDR2 YYREEE (reference sequence). The CDR3 totals 16 residues. The CDR3 protein is CASSLFAGGANEKLFF. The CDR3 DNA sequence: TGTGCCAGCAGCTTGTTCGCAGGGGGCGCAAATGAAAAACTGTTTTTT.

The J gene is TRBJ1-2, the V gene TRBV28, with D unclear. CDR3 size: 14 residues. The V gene's germline CDR1 is MDHEN and CDR2 SYDVKM. V gave up 7 bases and J gave up 4 bases, with 16 bases separating them. The CDR3 DNA sequence: TGTGCCAGCATGGCTTCCCTCACAATCTATGGCTACACCTTC. Translated, it gives CASMASLTIYGYTF.

The chain is built from TRBV5-5 and TRBJ1-2; perhaps TRBD1 as D (5 bases). The CDR3 sequence is 14 residues long. V was pared by 4 bases and J by 0 bases, with 10 bases between. Germline values: CDR1 SGHKS, CDR2 YYEKEE (reference sequence). Here the CDR3 reads CASSRDLPNYGYTF. CDR3 nucleotide sequence: TGTGCCAGCAGCAGGGACTTACCTAACTATGGCTACACCTTC.

This clone was seen a few times. This sequence joins TRBV5-6 and TRBJ2-2, with D unresolved. Germline V gene data show CDR1 as SGHDT and CDR2 as YYEEEE. The CDR3 covers 14 residues. Trimming took 4 bases from V and 6 from J, leaving 13 bases between them. CDR3 region: CASSENFEAGELFF. Written as DNA, the CDR3 is TGTGCCAGCAGCGAAAATTTCGAGGCCGGGGAGCTGTTTTTT.